Below are 23 T cell receptor beta chains sequenced from a single sample in a study of cytomegalovirus exposure and HLA in healthy donors. Researchers ran the PCR with 60 Vbeta and 13 Jbeta primers. The method was immunoSEQ multiplex PCR; TCRdb's version includes in-frame clones alone and lacks a portion of them. The table lists some 89,000 clones, 81% of them singletons, with 1.5% to 2% in the top ten. Sequencing used PBMCs. These receptors were obtained from a woman in her thirties in good health and CMV-seronegative.

The V and J genes are TRBV7-3 and TRBJ2-3; D unresolved. Trimming took off 4 bases at V and 0 bases at J, with 14 bases between the two ends. The CDR3 covers 16 residues. Germline V CDR1 and CDR2: SGHTA, FQGTGA. The chain's CDR3 is CASSSTPQVSTDTQYF. Here the CDR3 DNA reads TGTGCCAGCAGCTCCACCCCTCAGGTCAGCACAGATACGCAGTATTTT.

The genes are TRBV5-4 and TRBJ2-5; no definite D call. In germline, CDR1 is SGHNT, CDR2 YYREEE (reference sequence). Deletions cut 0 bases from V and 2 bases from J, with 5 bases between. This CDR3 is 13 amino acids long. This CDR3 is CASSLALQETQYF. CDR3 nucleotide sequence: TGTGCCAGCAGCTTGGCACTTCAAGAGACCCAGTACTTC.

The chain recombines TRBV7-9 with TRBJ2-3, with 11 positions matching TRBD2. From germline, CDR1 is SEHNR and CDR2 FQNEAQ (reference sequence). The CDR3 is 15 residues long. With 6 bases clipped from V and 2 bases from J, the junction kept 4 bases outside the gene matches. The CDR3 nucleotides are TGTGCCAGCAGGGCGGGACTAGCGGTCACAGATACGCAGTATTTT. Its translation is CASRAGLAVTDTQYF. The full variable domain, rest sourced from reference TRBV7-9 and TRBJ2-3, is DTGVSQNPRHKITKRGQNVTFRCDPISEHNRLYWYRQTLGQGPEFLTYFQNEAQLEKSRLLSDRFSAERPKGSFSTLEIQRTEQGDSAMYLCASRAGLAVTDTQYFGPGTRLTVL.

This sequence joins TRBV10-3 and TRBJ2-2; TRBD2 agrees at 12 bases. Germline V lookup: CDR1 ENHRY, CDR2 SYGVKD. V dropped 5 bases and J dropped 0; count of bases not matched to a gene: 7. This CDR3 has 18 amino acids. The CDR3 reads CAISQRTSGDANTGELFF. The CDR3 coding sequence is TGTGCCATCAGTCAACGGACTAGCGGGGACGCGAACACCGGGGAGCTGTTTTTT.

This sequence joins TRBV5-8 and TRBJ1-1; 10 nucleotides line up with TRBD1. V dropped 5 bases and J dropped 9; count of bases not matched to a gene: 19. The CDR3 sequence is 17 residues long. Looked up from germline, CDR1 is SGHTS and CDR2 is YDEGEE. CDR3 DNA sequence: TGTGCCAGCAGTCTGGCGGGACAGGGGAGGTTGGTGCTACAAGCTTTCTTT. It encodes CASSLAGQGRLVLQAFF. Variable domain in full (rest from reference TRBV5-8 and TRBJ1-1): EAGVTQSPTHLIKTRGQQATLRCSPISGHTSVYWYQQALGLGLQFLLWYDEGEERNRGNFPPRFSGRQFPNYSSELNVNALELEDSALYLCASSLAGQGRLVLQAFFGQGTRLTVV.

This rearrangement joins TRBV27 to TRBJ1-4; 10 positions match TRBD1. There are 16 residues in the CDR3. The V gene end was trimmed by 0 bases and the J gene end by 6 bases; junction bases not matched to a gene: 4. CDR1 and CDR2 (germline): MNHEY, SMNVEV (reference sequence). CDR3 bases: TGTGCCAGCAGTTTATCGGCGGGACAGGGGCATGAAAAACTGTTTTTT. It yields the protein CASSLSAGQGHEKLFF.

About this clone: This sample includes further DNA sequences coding for the same CDR3. The V and J genes are TRBV5-1 and TRBJ1-4; the D is unclear. The CDR3 spans 13 residues. In germline, CDR1 is SGHRS, CDR2 YFSETQ. Trimming left V 0 bases short and J 5 bases short, with 5 bases between. The CDR3 sequence is CASSLAGNEKLFF. The CDR3 nucleotides read TGCGCCAGCAGCTTGGCGGGGAATGAAAAACTGTTTTTT.

The CDR3, as DNA: TGCGCCAGCAGCTTGGCGTCGACAGCTAATGAAAAACTGTTTTTT. It codes for CASSLASTANEKLFF. This sequence joins TRBV5-1 and TRBJ1-4; TRBD1 might be the D (5 bases). Germline-derived CDR1 and CDR2 are SGHRS and YFSETQ. Trimming stripped 0 bases from V and 3 bases from J, with 9 bases between. The CDR3 spans 15 residues.

The rearrangement uses TRBV29-1 and TRBJ1-5; D is perhaps TRBD1 (5 bases). The germline CDR1 and CDR2 sequences are SQVTM and ANQGSEA. V was cut by 6 bases and J by 6 bases, with 12 bases left in between. CDR3 length: 12 residues. The CDR3 DNA sequence: TGCAGCGTCGGACAAGCCCCTCAGCCCCAGCATTTT. Translating gives CSVGQAPQPQHF.

As concerns this clone: Sequence at one end of the junction differs from germline and may be a read error. This chain joins TRBV2 and TRBJ2-2, with D perhaps TRBD2 (5 bases). The CDR3 covers 20 residues. Germline-derived CDR1 and CDR2 are SNHLY and FYNNEI. The CDR3 bases are TGTGCCAGCAGTGTTAGGATAGCCTCCTTGGGTCCTACCGAACACCGGGGAGCTGTTTTT. It encodes CASSVRIASLGPTEHRGAVF.

This chain uses TRBV28 with TRBJ2-4; possibly TRBD2 for D (6 bases). This CDR3 is 16 amino acids long. CDR1 is MDHEN and CDR2 is SYDVKM in the germline V gene. The ends were cut back, 11 bases at V and 2 bases at J, with 22 bases in the middle. The CDR3 protein is CAVHSQNGGTKNIQYF. The CDR3, as DNA: TGTGCCGTGCATTCACAGAACGGAGGGACCAAAAACATTCAGTACTTC.

This sequence joins TRBV27 and TRBJ1-1; D remains ambiguous. V lost 10 bases to trimming and J lost 0 bases, with 6 bases between them. The CDR3 loop spans 11 amino acids. CDR1 is MNHEY, CDR2 SMNVEV, per germline (reference sequence). In DNA form, the CDR3 reads TGTGCCACGGAGCTGAACACTGAAGCTTTCTTT. It encodes CATELNTEAFF.

J is TRBJ2-5 and V is TRBV18, with 11 bases matching TRBD1. Germline CDR1 KGHSH, CDR2 LQKENI. V lost 6 bases to trimming and J lost 4 bases; unmatched junction nucleotides: 4. This CDR3 comprises 14 residues. CDR3 in amino acids: CASSGTGGGETQYF. CDR3 nucleotide sequence: TGTGCCAGCTCCGGGACAGGGGGAGGAGAGACCCAGTACTTC.

V is TRBV12-2 and J is TRBJ2-7; no DNA check was done on the table's D call, TRBD2. TRBV12-2 is classified as a pseudogene. The CDR3 runs 17 residues. The CDR3 coding sequence is TGTGCAAGTCGCTTAGCCCCTCCGGGGGAGTTCCCCTACGAGCAGTACTTC. Its translation: CASRLAPPGEFPYEQYF.

As concerns this clone: Other DNA variants within this sample encode the same CDR3. The V call is TRBV30, the J call TRBJ1-1; TRBD1 aligns across 11 bases. The CDR3 has 15 amino acids. V trimming: 2 bases; J trimming: 8 bases; junction bases outside the gene matches: 10. Germline values: CDR1 GTSNPN, CDR2 SVGIG (reference sequence). The CDR3 DNA follows: TGTGCCTGGAGTAGGGACAGGGGGGTAGTTACCGAAGCTTTCTTT. Amino acid sequence: CAWSRDRGVVTEAFF.

The V gene is TRBV5-1, the J gene TRBJ2-1, with a possible D match to TRBD2 (6 bases). Germline CDR1 and CDR2: SGHRS and YFSETQ. The CDR3 consists of 16 residues. Trimming pared 4 bases from V and 1 base from J, leaving 15 bases between. The CDR3 coding sequence is TGCGCCAGCAGCCACTTGGGGGGAAGATCCTACAATGAGCAGTTCTTC. Protein product: CASSHLGGRSYNEQFF.

This sequence joins TRBV7-2 and TRBJ2-3; no clear D. Germline lookup yields CDR1 SGHTA and CDR2 FQGNSA. The V end lost 5 bases, the J end lost 0 bases, and 9 bases lay between the germline ends. This CDR3 is 14 amino acids long. The DNA for the CDR3 is TGTGCCAGCAGCCCCAGTCATAGCACAGATACGCAGTATTTT. This translates into CASSPSHSTDTQYF.

This clone was seen only once. The chain recombines TRBV11-2 with TRBJ2-1; maybe TRBD2 (6 bases). CDR3 size: 12 residues. V was clipped by 5 bases and J by 9 bases, with 11 bases between them. CDR1 SGHAT and CDR2 FQNNGV come from the germline V gene. CDR3 protein: CASSPLGGEQFF. The CDR3 nucleotides read TGTGCCAGCAGCCCGCTGGGGGGTGAGCAGTTCTTC.

The V call is TRBV5-1, the J call TRBJ1-1, with TRBD1 matching over 10 bases. CDR1 is SGHRS, CDR2 YFSETQ, per germline. V dropped 0 bases and J dropped 6; count of bases not matched to a gene: 5. CDR3 size: 15 residues. The CDR3, as DNA: TGCGCCAGCAGCTTGGATTCGGGACAGGGGTCTGAAGCTTTCTTT. It is translated as CASSLDSGQGSEAFF.

The CDR3, as DNA: TGCGCCAGCAGCCAAGATGACAAGAAGTCGGAGACCCAGTACTTC. Its translation is CASSQDDKKSETQYF. V is TRBV4-1 and J is TRBJ2-5, with D hard to call. This CDR3 is built from 15 residues. CDR1 MGHRA and CDR2 YSYEKL come from the germline V gene. The V end was cut by 0 bases, the J end by 5 bases, with 13 bases between.

The chain joins TRBV30 to TRBJ1-1; the match to TRBD1 covers 8 bases. The CDR3 length is 16 residues. Trimming took 1 base from V and 2 from J; bases not matched to a gene: 9. Germline-derived CDR1 and CDR2 are GTSNPN and SVGIG (reference sequence). DNA of the CDR3: TGTGCCTGGAGTGATATTACAGGGGGGATAAACACTGAAGCTTTCTTT. It is translated as CAWSDITGGINTEAFF.

This chain connects TRBV19 to TRBJ1-5; 7 bases agree with TRBD1. Germline V lookup: CDR1 LNHDA, CDR2 SQIVND (reference sequence). Trimming cost V 7 bases and J 7 bases; bases outside gene matches: 10. The CDR3 runs 14 residues. The CDR3 protein is CASKSDRVGQPQHF. For the CDR3, the DNA is TGTGCCAGTAAATCTGACAGGGTAGGACAGCCCCAGCATTTT.

The chain has TRBV9 and TRBJ1-1; D not resolved. The CDR3 runs 16 residues. CDR1 SGDLS and CDR2 YYNGEE come from the germline V gene. V gave up 2 bases and J gave up 0 bases, with 14 bases separating them. The CDR3 protein is CASSVLSTVMNTEAFF. The CDR3 bases are TGTGCCAGCAGCGTTTTGAGTACAGTCATGAACACTGAAGCTTTCTTT.